The 4 T cell receptor delta chains below all came from one sample that was sequenced in a study of Vδ1+ human thymocytes. Extracted RNA was reverse transcribed into cDNA. Multiplex PCR used pooled V-gene forward primers and a constant-region reverse primer to amplify CDR3s. TCRdb reanalyzed the multiplex PCR reads using CATT. The sample lists 54,000 or so delta-chain clones, 15% occurring once. The study, taken as a whole, reports: Thymic TRG and TRD repertoires appeared highly polyclonal.

For these TCRs, the target antigens are not known. The sequenced sample was Vdelta1+ gamma-delta thymocytes from the thymus. The subset was: FACS-sorted CD3+ TCRalphabeta- TCRVdelta1+ TCRVdelta2- thymocytes. These receptors were taken from a boy under two years old who had congenital heart surgery.

The chain recombines TRDV1 with TRDJ1; 9 bases line up with TRDD3. The CDR3 has 25 residues. The germline CDR1 and CDR2 sequences are TSWWSYY and QGS. Germline trimming cut 3 bases from V and 3 bases from J; bases unmatched to any gene: 35. As DNA, the CDR3 is TGTGCTCTTGGGGATCTCTCTTCCAACTCCGGTACTGGGGGACCTCATGTACCCACACCCGATAAACTCATCTTT. Protein: CALGDLSSNSGTGGPHVPTPDKLIF.

This clone was seen a few times. The chain carries TRDV1 and TRDJ1, with TRDD3 matching 7 bases. The CDR3 spans 20 residues. CDR1 is TSWWSYY, CDR2 QGS, per germline. With 3 bases clipped from V and 0 bases from J, the junction kept 19 bases outside the gene matches. The CDR3 DNA reads TGTGCTCTTGGGGACCGCCTACGTTGGGGGACTCCTTACTACACCGATAAACTCATCTTT. It codes for CALGDRLRWGTPYYTDKLIF.

The chain employs TRDV1 and TRDJ1; 10 bases are shared with TRDD3. This CDR3 is built from 21 residues. V dropped 1 base and J dropped 0; count of bases not matched to a gene: 17. Germline CDR1 TSWWSYY, CDR2 QGS. The CDR3 DNA follows: TGTGCTCTTGGGGAACCTAATTCCTGCTGGGGGATAATTGGGTACACCGATAAACTCATCTTT. Amino acids: CALGEPNSCWGIIGYTDKLIF.

This clone was recorded a few times. The J gene is TRDJ1, the V gene TRDV1; D is ambiguous. Trimming pared 2 bases from V and 0 bases from J, leaving 10 bases between. The CDR3 contains 15 residues. Germline CDR1 reads TSWWSYY; CDR2 reads QGS. The CDR3, as DNA: TGTGCTCTTGGGGAAGTCGGGTCGTACACCGATAAACTCATCTTT. This sequence encodes CALGEVGSYTDKLIF.